This TCR beta chain was sequenced in a study of early T cells in non-severe SARS-CoV-2 infection (TCRdb year 2021). In terms of the full investigation: Because TCR sequencing relied on bulk RNA taken from unsorted whole blood, pairing of alpha and beta chains was not possible. The study at large found these results: VDJdb matching was skewed toward anti-spike CD8 responses and likely underestimated virus-specific expansions by missing private and CD4 specificities.

This was a case-control study nested in a cohort of healthcare workers in London, UK, who had nasopharyngeal swab PCR tests and blood samples taken every week. Healthcare workers were recruited during the week of the UK lockdown, between 23 and 31 March 2020, and followed weekly for up to roughly 15 weeks. Receptor libraries were prepared by 5' RACE. The run used a NextSeq 500. Unique molecular identifiers were attached to individual cDNA molecules in the TCR library protocol so that sequencing error and PCR bias could be corrected. Sequencing covered both TCR alpha and beta chains, and within each sample the abundances of alpha and beta sequences were tightly co-correlated. As for the original processing: V gene, J gene and CDR3 annotation of TCR sequences was performed with Decombinator V4. TCRs were defined as expanded if a significant change between any two time points was detected under a Poisson model with p below 0.0001. Abundances of TCRs were expressed as counts per million after normalisation to the total number of TCRs sequenced in each sample. A search of VDJdb, accessed on 1 November 2021, was run for TCRs annotated to CMV, EBV and SARS-CoV-2, with TCRs annotated for multiple antigens excluded. TCRdb reprocessing: public reads trimmed at Q25 with fastp, clones called with MiXCR, in-frame beta chains kept. Rows are unified per CDR3 protein, each entry keeping the most common DNA and genes. TCRdb, not the authors, supplied the V and J calls. The sample has 66,000 or so distinct CDR3 sequences on record, under 14% of them singletons. 1.7% of the sample is held by the ten biggest clonotypes.

There are many counts of this clonotype. The clone's antigen remains unknown. No much larger clone is present one base from it, and per-base qualities are unavailable. Sequences were obtained from whole blood. The TCR originated in an adult who was a healthcare worker with PCR-confirmed SARS-CoV-2 infection or an uninfected control (not recorded which).

The nucleotide sequence reads TGTGCCAGCAGCCCACCGGGACTTCTAGCCCGAGAGACCCAGTACTTC. It translates as CASSPPGLLARETQYF. The V and J genes are TRBV11-2 and TRBJ2-5; a tentative D call is TRBD2 (6 bases match). The junction carries 20 bases between V and J, which are trimmed by 5 bases and 4 bases respectively. Sequences SGHAT (CDR1) and FQNNGV (CDR2) are obtained from the germline V gene. The CDR3 covers 16 residues, taking in both the cysteine and the phenylalanine. Only CDR3 DNA is held: 48 bases, read in frame from base 1.